In this sample, the clone carrying this TCR beta chain turned up once. Antigen unknown. These data come from a study of T cell responses to AZD1222 COVID-19 vaccine. The V gene's germline CDR1 is SGDLS and CDR2 YYNGEE. This CDR3 has 18 amino acids. J lost 5 bases, V lost 0 bases, and 12 bases had no gene match. Libraries were prepared by immunoSEQ multiplex PCR; TCRdb keeps only in-frame clonotypes and omits some of them. This table holds some 66,000 clones, roughly nine tenths found once. Overall study findings and caveats: Donors were mostly white British, more females; clonal diversity possibly underestimated.

This sample comprised peripheral blood, obtained on day 0 of AZD1222 vaccination. V and J are TRBV9 and TRBJ2-2; 8 bases match TRBD2. This clonotype originated in an adult in good health. This CDR3 reads CASSVAPREGPDTGELFF. CDR3 bases: TGTGCCAGCAGCGTAGCGCCTCGGGAGGGCCCGGATACCGGGGAGCTGTTTTTT. Filled out from reference TRBV9 and TRBJ2-2, the complete variable domain reads DSGVTQTPKHLITATGQRVTLRCSPRSGDLSVYWYQQSLDQGLQFLIQYYNGEERAKGNILERFSAQQFPDLHSELNLSSLELGDSALYFCASSVAPREGPDTGELFFGEGSRLTVL.